The rows below give T cell receptor beta chains drawn from one sample of a study of blood T cell repertoires in COVID-19. Sequenced by immunoSEQ multiplex PCR; TCRdb stores in-frame clones only, minus some. Here the sample spans about 300,000 clones, around nine tenths being singletons. The specimen was peripheral blood. The receptors shown here come from a man aged 65-85 years with acute or convalescent COVID-19. CDR3s include the opening cysteine and the closing phenylalanine or tryptophan. A D gene is named only where the DNA matches it firmly. Clone size is not always given. Where it is, it says once, few, many or a class for expanded clones.

>TRBJ1-3|TRBV14|.|.
CASSQSGRNTIYF
TGTGCCAGCAGCCAATCAGGGAGGAACACCATATATTTT
>TRBJ2-3|TRBV24-1|.|.
CATSDPTTDSTDTQYF
TGTGCCACCAGTGATCCAACGACAGATAGCACAGATACGCAGTATTTT
>TRBJ2-3|TRBV27|TRBD2|.
CASSLRGGGSTDTQYF
TGTGCCAGCAGTTTAAGGGGCGGGGGATCCACAGATACGCAGTATTTT
>TRBJ1-6|TRBV7-7|TRBD1|few
CASSAGQDNSPLHF
TGTGCCAGCAGCGCGGGACAGGATAATTCACCCCTCCACTTT
>TRBJ2-3|TRBV27|TRBD2|once
CASSPGLAGTDTQYF
TGTGCCAGCAGTCCCGGACTAGCGGGAACAGATACGCAGTATTTT
>TRBJ2-2|TRBV5-1|.|.
CASSSGTFTGELFF
TGCGCCAGCAGCTCCGGGACATTCACCGGGGAGCTGTTTTTT
>TRBJ2-7|TRBV9|.|.
CASSVGGTDSYEQYF
TGTGCCAGCAGCGTAGGCGGGACTGACTCCTACGAGCAGTACTTC
>TRBJ1-2|TRBV4-2|TRBD1|.
CASSKEDRQNYGYTF
TGTGCCAGCAGCAAAGAGGACAGGCAAAACTATGGCTACACCTTC
>TRBJ1-4|TRBV7-2|.|.
CASSLRPRTEMGNEKLFF
TGTGCCAGCAGCTTAAGACCCCGGACAGAAATGGGGAATGAAAAACTGTTTTTT
>TRBJ1-2|TRBV5-4|.|many
CASSPRTDLIYGYTF
TGTGCCAGCAGCCCGCGGACAGACCTCATATATGGCTACACCTTC
>TRBJ1-2|TRBV10-3|TRBD1|.
CAISEGQGYGYTF
TGTGCCATCAGTGAGGGACAGGGCTATGGCTACACCTTC
>TRBJ2-5|TRBV5-1|TRBD1|.
CASSWPGQGLETQYF
TGCGCCAGCAGCTGGCCGGGACAGGGGTTGGAGACCCAGTACTTC
>TRBJ1-5|TRBV12-1|.|few
CASSYTGGPHSNQPQHF
TGTGCCAGCAGTTATACAGGGGGCCCACATAGCAATCAGCCCCAGCATTTT
>TRBJ2-4|TRBV6-5|.|.
CASSSDSQLAKNIQYF
TGTGCCAGCAGTTCGGACAGCCAATTAGCCAAAAACATTCAGTACTTC
>TRBJ1-1|TRBV4-1|.|.
CASSQDEVLNTEAFF
TGCGCCAGCAGCCAAGATGAGGTCTTAAACACTGAAGCTTTCTTT